This record looks at one T cell receptor beta chain sequence and its context. The data are from a study of T cell responses to AZD1222 COVID-19 vaccine. Sequencing used immunoSEQ multiplex PCR; TCRdb keeps in-frame clones, though not all of them. The sample comprises 100,000 or so clones, roughly 91% of which are singletons, and 16% rests with the top ten. CDR3 length: 15 residues. The trim removed 6 bases at V and 5 bases at J, leaving 11 bases unmatched. CDR1 is SGHAT and CDR2 is FQNNGV in the germline V gene. The starting material was peripheral blood, obtained on day 0 of AZD1222 vaccination. The chain couples TRBV11-2 to TRBJ2-7; TRBD1 aligns across 9 bases. This clonotype was sampled from an adult in good health. CDR3: CASRYLTGGKNEQYF. The CDR3 nucleotides read TGTGCCAGCAGATATTTGACAGGGGGGAAGAACGAGCAGTACTTC.